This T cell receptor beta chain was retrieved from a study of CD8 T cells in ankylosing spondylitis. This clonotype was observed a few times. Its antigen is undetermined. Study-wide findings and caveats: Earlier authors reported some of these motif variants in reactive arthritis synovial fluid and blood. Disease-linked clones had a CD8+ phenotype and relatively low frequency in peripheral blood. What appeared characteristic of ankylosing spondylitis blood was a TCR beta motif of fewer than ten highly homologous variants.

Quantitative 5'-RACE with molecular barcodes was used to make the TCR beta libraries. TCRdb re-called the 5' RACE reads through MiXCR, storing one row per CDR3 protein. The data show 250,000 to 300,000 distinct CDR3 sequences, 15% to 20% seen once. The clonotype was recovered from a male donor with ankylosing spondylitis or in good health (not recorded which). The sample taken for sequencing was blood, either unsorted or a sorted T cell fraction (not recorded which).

The DNA of the CDR3 is TGTGCCAGCAGTGCGGGGGGACGGACATTCCGCTCACATACGCAGTATTTT. This translates into CASSAGGRTFRSHTQYF. The chain links TRBV12-3 or TRBV12-4 to TRBJ2-3; 8 nucleotides line up with TRBD2. CDR3 length: 17 residues. V dropped 5 bases and J dropped 7; count of bases not matched to a gene: 17.